The clone carrying this T cell receptor (beta chain) was seen a few times. As yet, its antigen is unknown. Assay used: immunoSEQ multiplex PCR; TCRdb lists only in-frame clones, some missing. The sample has roughly 1,100,000 clones; about 77% are singletons. The CDR3 is made up of 15 amino acids. V lost 7 bases, J lost 4 bases, and 20 bases lay in between. Per the germline V gene, CDR1 is SEHNR and CDR2 is FQNEAQ (reference sequence). The data belong to a study of shared clonotypes between healthy human individuals. Looking at the study overall: A donor's plate count was three for CD4 naive and three for CD4 memory; CD8 naive had two and CD8 memory one. Findings of the study overall: Clonotype sharing across a few donors was observed for 4% to 5.5% of naive CD4 clonotypes.

Sequences were obtained from memory CD4+ T cells sorted from blood. Subset reported: CD45RA-negative fraction. This receptor was taken from a man younger than 35 in good health. The chain has TRBV7-9 and TRBJ2-7; tentative D call: TRBD1 (6 bases). CDR3 DNA sequence: TGTGCCAGCACCCCCTACGAGGGGGTAAGGTACGAGCAGTACTTC. It translates to CASTPYEGVRYEQYF.